This record covers a single TCR beta chain. This clone's antigen is unknown. The input lacks base qualities; no much larger clone sits a single base away. The data belong to a study of blood T cell repertoires in COVID-19 (dated by TCRdb to 2020 to 2022). About the investigation overall: The collaborator samples originated in the United States, Italy and Spain and spanned the acute and convalescent phases of COVID-19. The prospective study material was composed of cDNA or gDNA derived from T cells, B-cell-depleted T cells, or PBMCs. Subjects who had been exposed to COVID-19, were actively infected with it, or had recovered from it provided the deeply sampled blood TCRbeta repertoires that made up the dataset. A freely available public database, intended as a resource for researchers studying the immune response to SARS-CoV-2, is where the repertoires were released. The samples were drawn from two sources: the first 160 participants of the ongoing ImmuneRACE study, and about 1,300 subjects contributed by 6 global collaborators. A de-identified subject ID, COVID-19 status, age in years and sex were almost always included in the sample metadata. Where available, HLA class I and class II types were taken from metadata supplied by the sample provider and were not determined by assay-based typing.

Whole blood was collected in K2EDTA tubes by collaborating institutions according to the institutions' own protocols. For TCRbeta analysis, collaborators shipped samples as frozen whole blood, isolated PBMCs, or DNA extracted from either of those sample types. On the study overall, not on this receptor specifically: How much clinical and demographic metadata was included differed by source and by participant, and the metadata was provided uncurated.

TCRbeta CDR3 regions were amplified from genomic DNA using the immunoSEQ Assay, a bias-controlled multiplex PCR. The study's own analysis went as follows. The number of nucleated cells in each sample was estimated from the amplification of reference gene primers within the assay. Sequence reads were collapsed and filtered to measure the absolute abundance of every unique TCRbeta CDR3 rearrangement. For each sample, productive Simpson clonality was calculated as the square root of Simpson's diversity index over productive rearrangements. TCRdb stores this immuneACCESS table with in-frame sequences only. Part of the clones is absent; in the studies checked, under half of the shortfall reflects unresolved V genes, and no reason is known for the rest. D and trimming were read from the DNA, whereas the V and J calls and clone size are those reported in that table. Across this sample there are 300,000 to 400,000 clones, with 88% seen only once. The ten largest clones take up about 3.9% of the sample.

V trim: 5 bases; J trim: 4 bases; unmatched bases: 11. CDR1 and CDR2 are read off the germline V gene (reference sequence) as SEHNR and FQNEAQ. The CDR3 contains 15 residues, cysteine and phenylalanine counted. Only CDR3 DNA is held: 45 bases, read in frame from base 1. The chain is assembled from TRBV7-9 and TRBJ2-7, and 7 bases in between align with TRBD2. The TCR comes from a woman aged 45-60 years with active or convalescent COVID-19. The sample was peripheral blood. The CDR3 here reads CASSDRLAQGYEQYF. The DNA sequence is TGTGCCAGCAGCGATAGACTAGCCCAAGGTTACGAGCAGTACTTC.